This T cell receptor beta chain stems from a study of spatial heterogeneity in lung cancer. The time point denotes: sample taken at primary tumor resection. TCRs were sequenced from unsorted whole RNA of tumor, nontumor lung or PBMC. TCRdb passed the 5' RACE reads through MiXCR, listing each CDR3 protein once. The table has some 700 distinct CDR3 sequences, about an eighth seen once. Within the sample, this clonotype is large. The antigen remains undetermined. This beta chain is a stray read from a library made for alpha chains; its abundance is not meaningful. The CDR3 is 15 amino acids. Deletions cut 4 bases from V and 5 bases from J, with 15 bases between. Regarding the study as a whole: Tumor mutation count correlated with how many alpha and beta TCRs expanded intratumorally.

This TCR derives from a female donor with early-stage non-small cell lung cancer. The sample in question was lung tumor tissue, obtained at surgery. The rearrangement uses TRBV12-3 or TRBV12-4 and TRBJ1-5; D is possibly TRBD1 (6 bases). The CDR3 coding sequence is TGTGCCAGCAGTTGGCGTGGGGGCGGGGATCAGCCCCAGCATTTT. Translation gives CASSWRGGGDQPQHF.